What follows describes a single TCR beta chain. As yet, its antigen is unknown. The sample contains more than one DNA sequence encoding this CDR3. V was trimmed by 0 bases and J by 5 bases, leaving 5 bases between them. CDR1 and CDR2 (germline): SGHVS, FNYEAQ. The CDR3 has 13 amino acids. Clones were sequenced by immunoSEQ multiplex PCR, and TCRdb holds only the in-frame ones, with some missing. The sample shows roughly 48,000 clones, more than 65% of them seen only once. This specimen belongs to a study of T cells in tumors after PD-1 blockade. Across the whole study: A subset received ongoing vismodegib 150 mg daily alongside anti-PD-1 therapy. Blood samples averaged roughly 120,000 templates (range roughly 24,679-270,000) and 36,536 unique clonotypes. Study outcomes and limitations: Roughly two fifths of tumor TCR clonotypes were also found in blood.

Genomic DNA template from tumor biopsies or peripheral blood, about 600 ng to 6,500 ng input. The receptor was derived from a human donor with basal cell carcinoma. This sample comprised PBMCs, obtained before anti-PD-1 treatment. The rearrangement links TRBV7-6 to TRBJ2-1; D not certain. The CDR3 loop reads CASSLARNNEQFF. CDR3 sequence (DNA): TGTGCCAGCAGCTTAGCCAGAAACAATGAGCAGTTCTTC.